The next 23 T cell receptor beta chains were all read from a single sample in a study of sequential checkpoint blockade in melanoma. The assay was immunoSEQ multiplex PCR, and TCRdb's table has in-frame clones only and misses some. In the table there are over 10,000 clones, 82% of which are singletons. Documented treatment: randomized to nivolumab then ipilimumab (arm A) or the reverse (arm B). The sample in question was CD8+ T cells sorted from blood (inferred from file names), obtained from a patient given nivolumab and ipilimumab in sequence. The receptors here all came from a human donor with melanoma.

The chain is built from TRBV7-3 and TRBJ2-1; D is possibly TRBD2 (7 bases). Germline values: CDR1 SGHTA, CDR2 FQGTGA. Trimming took off 5 bases at V and 1 base at J, with 12 bases between the two ends. The CDR3 sequence is 15 residues long. Here the CDR3 DNA reads TGTGCCAGCAGCAGGGGGGGGCAATCCTACAATGAGCAGTTCTTC. Translating gives CASSRGGQSYNEQFF.

The rearrangement uses TRBV15 and TRBJ1-5; D unresolved. The CDR3 contains 15 residues. Deletions cut 0 bases from V and 0 bases from J, with 6 bases between. Germline-derived CDR1 and CDR2 are LNHNV and YYDKDF (reference sequence). Written as DNA, the CDR3 is TGTGCCACCAGCAGAGACGGGTATAGCAATCAGCCCCAGCATTTT. Translated: CATSRDGYSNQPQHF.

The gene calls are TRBV5-5 and TRBJ2-7; 8 bases are shared with TRBD1. The CDR3 loop spans 12 amino acids. Germline V gene data show CDR1 as SGHKS and CDR2 as YYEKEE (reference sequence). V was pared by 5 bases and J by 7 bases, with 5 bases of the junction left unmatched. This chain's CDR3 is CASRSGGREQYF. The CDR3, as DNA: TGTGCCAGCAGGTCAGGGGGCCGGGAGCAGTACTTC.

For the CDR3, the DNA is TGTGCCAGCAGCAGTACAGGAGTAAACCAAGAGACCCAGTACTTC. Translating gives CASSSTGVNQETQYF. This chain links TRBV9 with TRBJ2-5; D possibly corresponds to TRBD1 (5 bases). CDR3 length: 15 residues. V lost 4 bases to trimming and J lost 0 bases, with 13 bases between them. The V gene's germline CDR1 is SGDLS and CDR2 YYNGEE.

The gene calls are TRBV6-5 and TRBJ2-7; D is perhaps TRBD1 (6 bases). The germline V gene has CDR1 MNHEY and CDR2 SVGAGI. This CDR3 is built from 13 residues. Between the trimmed V and J ends, which lost 10 bases and 2 bases, there was a span of 15 bases. CDR3 in amino acids: CATATGVPYEQYF. For the CDR3, the DNA is TGTGCCACCGCGACAGGTGTTCCCTACGAGCAGTACTTC.

This chain joins TRBV9 and TRBJ1-2, with TRBD1 matching 8 bases. Per the germline V gene, CDR1 is SGDLS and CDR2 is YYNGEE. The length of the CDR3 is 14 residues. Unmatched junction bases numbered 6, after V lost 0 bases and J lost 8 bases. CDR3 sequence reads: CASSVGQGTGGYTF. Here the CDR3 DNA reads TGTGCCAGCAGCGTAGGACAGGGGACGGGAGGCTACACCTTC.

This clone is classed as hyperexpanded (1% or more). This sequence joins TRBV2 and TRBJ1-6, with TRBD1 matching 12 bases. The V gene's germline CDR1 is SNHLY and CDR2 FYNNEI. The CDR3 is made up of 16 amino acids. V shed 7 bases, J shed 9 bases, and the junction held 10 bases outside the gene matches. CDR3 DNA sequence: TGTGCCAGCATCCCCCGGGACAGGGGGCATGGTTCACCCCTCCACTTT. Its protein is CASIPRDRGHGSPLHF.

The V gene is TRBV21-1, the J gene TRBJ1-3; the table's D call, TRBD1, has no DNA check behind it. TRBV21-1 is marked as a pseudogene. The CDR3 sequence is 17 residues long. CDR3: CASSKAGDKSSGNTIYF. CDR3 in DNA: TGTGCCAGCAGCAAAGCGGGGGACAAGAGCTCTGGAAACACCATATATTTT.

The V gene is TRBV7-3, the J gene TRBJ2-7; D unclear. The germline gives CDR1 SGHTA, CDR2 FQGTGA. CDR3 length equals 13 residues. V shed 5 bases and J shed 3 bases, with 11 bases lying between them. The CDR3: CASSPGSDYEQYF. CDR3 DNA: TGTGCCAGCAGCCCCGGGTCCGACTACGAGCAGTACTTC.

The chain joins TRBV5-8 to TRBJ2-7, with TRBD2 matching over 8 bases. This CDR3 spans 14 amino acids. V lost 3 bases, J lost 2 bases, and 4 bases stayed unmatched. Germline CDR1 SGHTS, CDR2 YDEGEE. This CDR3 is CASSSLAGTYEQYF. CDR3 in DNA: TGTGCCAGCAGCTCCCTAGCGGGCACCTACGAGCAGTACTTC.

This rearrangement joins TRBV27 to TRBJ1-6; 10 bases line up with TRBD1. The CDR3 totals 15 residues. The junction had 8 bases not matched to a gene; V was cut back by 6 bases and J by 9 bases. Germline V gene sequence: CDR1 MNHEY, CDR2 SMNVEV (reference sequence). The CDR3 sequence: CASRGGTGVLSPLHF. CDR3 bases: TGTGCCAGCAGGGGGGGGACAGGGGTACTTTCACCCCTCCACTTT.

The chain couples TRBV7-2 to TRBJ1-5, with 7 bases matching TRBD1. Germline CDR1 is SGHTA and CDR2 is FQGNSA. After removal of 2 bases from V and 6 bases from J, the junction contained 7 bases not matched to a gene. This CDR3 has 15 residues. The CDR3 coding sequence is TGTGCCAGCAGCTTAATAGGGGGCGTGGGTCAGCCCCAGCATTTT. It codes for CASSLIGGVGQPQHF.

V gene TRBV7-8 combines with J gene TRBJ2-1; weak D call: TRBD2 (5 bases). Germline loops: CDR1 SGHVS, CDR2 FQNEAQ. V was pared by 6 bases and J by 6 bases, with 15 bases between. CDR3 size: 14 residues. The CDR3 coding sequence is TGTGCCAGCAGGACCGACTACCCGGTCAATGAGCAGTTCTTC. Translation gives CASRTDYPVNEQFF.

The V and J genes are TRBV7-6 and TRBJ1-1; 10 nucleotides line up with TRBD1. Germline V gives CDR1 SGHVS, CDR2 FNYEAQ. V shed 5 bases, J shed 0 bases, and the junction held 6 bases outside the gene matches. This CDR3 has 16 amino acids. The DNA of the CDR3 is TGTGCCAGCAGCCGGGACAGGGGAGCCTTGAACACTGAAGCTTTCTTT. Its protein product is CASSRDRGALNTEAFF.

This clone was seen a few times. At one end, the junction sequence differs from germline, possibly due to a read error. V is TRBV7-6 and J is TRBJ1-2; D remains unclear. Germline CDR1 and CDR2: SGHVS and FNYEAQ. This CDR3 spans 9 amino acids. The CDR3 DNA reads TGTGCCAGCAGTTCTGACACCTCCTTC. It encodes CASSSDTSF.

This clone was seen once. The chain couples TRBV6-6 to TRBJ2-1; TRBD1 is a possible D gene (5 bases). V was trimmed by 0 bases and J by 4 bases, leaving 13 bases between them. This CDR3 is built from 16 residues. Germline loops: CDR1 MNHNY, CDR2 SVGAGI (reference sequence). This CDR3 reads CASSYSIGQGYNEQFF. Written as DNA, the CDR3 is TGTGCCAGCAGTTACTCGATAGGACAAGGTTACAATGAGCAGTTCTTC.

The V call is TRBV9, the J call TRBJ2-1, with D maybe TRBD1 (6 bases). From germline, CDR1 is SGDLS and CDR2 YYNGEE. Trimming stripped 0 bases from V and 8 bases from J, with 12 bases between. CDR3 length equals 14 residues. The CDR3 DNA is TGTGCCAGCAGCGTAGGGGGGCTAGGCGATGAGCAGTTCTTC. Translated, it gives CASSVGGLGDEQFF. The full variable domain, completed using reference TRBV9 and TRBJ2-1, is DSGVTQTPKHLITATGQRVTLRCSPRSGDLSVYWYQQSLDQGLQFLIQYYNGEERAKGNILERFSAQQFPDLHSELNLSSLELGDSALYFCASSVGGLGDEQFFGPGTRLTVL.

The gene calls are TRBV30 and TRBJ2-7; 7 nucleotides match TRBD1. J was trimmed by 5 bases and V by 3 bases; bases with no gene match: 4. Per the germline V gene, CDR1 is GTSNPN and CDR2 is SVGIG (reference sequence). This CDR3 region has 12 residues. The CDR3 spells CAWSYRGDEQYF. CDR3 nucleotide sequence: TGTGCCTGGAGCTACAGGGGTGACGAGCAGTACTTC.

The chain has TRBV7-9 and TRBJ1-4, with 9 bases matching TRBD1. The germline V gene encodes CDR1 SEHNR and CDR2 FQNEAQ (reference sequence). The ends lost 4 bases at V and 4 bases at J; junction bases unmatched: 4. CDR3 size: 15 residues. The CDR3 is CASSSRQGGNEKLFF. The CDR3 coding sequence is TGTGCCAGCAGCTCCCGACAGGGGGGTAATGAAAAACTGTTTTTT.

The chain recombines TRBV6-1 with TRBJ2-7; 10 nucleotides line up with TRBD2. The J segment lost 0 bases and the V segment lost 10 bases, leaving 9 bases of the junction unmatched. The CDR3 is made up of 15 amino acids. Germline CDR1 and CDR2: MNHNS and SASEGT. The CDR3 loop is CAIAVSGGTSYEQYF. Here the CDR3 DNA reads TGTGCCATTGCGGTTAGCGGGGGGACCTCCTACGAGCAGTACTTC.

The chain has TRBV7-9 and TRBJ1-4, with D maybe TRBD1 (6 bases). V was shortened by 5 bases and J by 5 bases, with 12 bases between the two germline ends. The CDR3 is 14 residues long. Per the germline V gene, CDR1 is SEHNR and CDR2 is FQNEAQ (reference sequence). Here the CDR3 DNA reads TGTGCCAGCAGCGGTGGACAGTTAAATGAAAAACTGTTTTTT. This encodes CASSGGQLNEKLFF.

V gene TRBV9 combines with J gene TRBJ2-3; TRBD1 aligns across 7 bases. V trimming: 4 bases; J trimming: 0 bases; junction bases outside the gene matches: 8. Germline V CDR1 and CDR2: SGDLS, YYNGEE. This CDR3 is built from 16 residues. The CDR3 spells CASSIRDRASTDTQYF. The CDR3 DNA reads TGTGCCAGCAGCATCCGAGACAGGGCGAGCACAGATACGCAGTATTTT.

With respect to this clone: The junction differs from germline at one of its ends, possibly a read error. The V call is TRBV7-2, the J call TRBJ1-2, with D uncertain. The CDR3 consists of 9 residues. The germline CDR1 and CDR2 sequences are SGHTA and FQGNSA. CDR3 nucleotide sequence: TGTGCCAGCAGTTCTGACACCTCCTTC. Its protein is CASSSDTSF.